Presented here are 15 T cell receptor beta chains from one specimen sequenced in a study of shared clonotypes between healthy human individuals. Libraries were prepared by immunoSEQ multiplex PCR; TCRdb keeps only in-frame clonotypes and omits some of them. The sample gives about 2 million clones, 85% to 95% of which show up once; under 0.15% is in the top ten. Sequencing was done on a sample of naive CD4+ T cells sorted from blood. Subset in this sample: CD45RA+ positively selected. These receptors originate from a man between 18 and 35 years old in good health.

V is TRBV30 and J is TRBJ2-7; TRBD1 agrees at 9 bases. The CDR3 is 15 residues long. Germline V gene data show CDR1 as GTSNPN and CDR2 as SVGIG (reference sequence). With 4 bases clipped from V and 4 bases from J, the junction kept 11 bases outside the gene matches. The CDR3 loop reads CAWNRQGELSYEQYF. CDR3 coding DNA: TGTGCCTGGAACCGACAGGGGGAACTTTCGTACGAGCAGTACTTC.

This chain connects TRBV2 to TRBJ2-3, with D hard to call. The CDR3 spans 14 residues. Germline V gene lookup returns CDR1 SNHLY and CDR2 FYNNEI. V lost 0 bases and J lost 1, with 5 bases in between. Here the CDR3 DNA reads TGTGCCAGCAGTGAAGCGCTTCGCACAGATACGCAGTATTTT. Its translation: CASSEALRTDTQYF.

V and J are TRBV4-1 and TRBJ1-1, with 8 positions matching TRBD1. This CDR3 region has 16 residues. The J segment lost 2 bases and the V segment lost 3 bases, leaving 8 bases of the junction unmatched. The germline CDR1 and CDR2 sequences are MGHRA and YSYEKL. CDR3 sequence (DNA): TGCGCCAGCAGCCAGGGCCCGACAGGGGTAAACACTGAAGCTTTCTTT. Protein: CASSQGPTGVNTEAFF.

This clone was seen just once. The genes are TRBV19 and TRBJ2-7; perhaps TRBD2 as D (5 bases). The CDR3 has 13 amino acids. Trimming cost V 3 bases and J 3 bases, with 9 bases left between them. Germline values: CDR1 LNHDA, CDR2 SQIVND (reference sequence). The CDR3 sequence is CASSMARDYEQYF. CDR3 coding DNA: TGTGCCAGTAGTATGGCCCGGGACTACGAGCAGTACTTC.

Worth noting for this clone: A much more abundant neighbour one base away suggests this may be a read error. The V and J genes are TRBV13 and TRBJ1-1, with D uncertain. This CDR3 has 13 residues. Looked up from germline, CDR1 is PRHDT and CDR2 is FYEKMQ (reference sequence). The CDR3 region is CAGSVGLNTEAFF. DNA for the CDR3: TGTGCCGGCAGCGTAGGCCTAAACACTGAAGCTTTCTTT. Filled out from reference TRBV13 and TRBJ1-1, the complete variable domain reads AAGVIQSPRHLIKEKRETATLKCYPIPRHDTVYWYQQGPGQDPQFLISFYEKMQSDKGSIPDRFSAQQFSDYHSELNMSSLELGDSALYFCAGSVGLNTEAFFGQGTRLTVV.

This chain connects TRBV5-1 to TRBJ1-2; D may be TRBD1 (5 bases). Germline lookup yields CDR1 SGHRS and CDR2 YFSETQ. The CDR3 sequence is 14 residues long. Deletions cut 0 bases from V and 8 bases from J, with 14 bases between. The CDR3 coding sequence is TGCGCCAGCAGCTTGGCAGGGTCCGCCCGCGGCTACACCTTC. Amino acid sequence: CASSLAGSARGYTF.

The chain recombines TRBV6-5 with TRBJ1-2; D might be TRBD1 (5 bases). Germline loops: CDR1 MNHEY, CDR2 SVGAGI. This CDR3 is 15 amino acids long. Between the trimmed V and J ends, which lost 5 bases and 4 bases, there was a span of 17 bases. The CDR3 sequence: CASSQQGLPFYGYTF. The CDR3 DNA is TGTGCCAGCAGTCAGCAGGGTCTCCCGTTCTATGGCTACACCTTC.

V usage is TRBV6-5 and J usage is TRBJ2-3, with a weak D call TRBD2 (6 bases). The V gene lost 5 bases and the J gene lost 4 bases, with 13 bases spanning the gap. Germline V gene data show CDR1 as MNHEY and CDR2 as SVGAGI. The CDR3 loop spans 14 amino acids. The CDR3 nucleotides read TGTGCCAGCAGTGAGGCGGGGAAGGCAGATACGCAGTATTTT. It codes for CASSEAGKADTQYF.

The chain couples TRBV11-2 to TRBJ1-1; 9 bases line up with TRBD1. The CDR3 has 14 residues. Unmatched junction bases numbered 8, after V lost 1 base and J lost 11 bases. Germline CDR1 SGHAT, CDR2 FQNNGV. As DNA, the CDR3 is TGTGCCAGCAGCTTAGTTTTAGGGACAGGGATGGCTTTCTTT. Amino acid sequence: CASSLVLGTGMAFF.

The chain recombines TRBV5-4 with TRBJ2-1; D is ambiguous. With 0 bases removed from V and 7 bases from J, the gap between germline ends came to 11 bases. The CDR3 sequence is 14 residues long. Germline CDR1 SGHNT, CDR2 YYREEE (reference sequence). CDR3 region: CASSLASSLNEQFF. CDR3 nucleotides: TGTGCCAGCAGCTTGGCCTCTAGTTTGAATGAGCAGTTCTTC.

The V gene is TRBV18, the J gene TRBJ1-3; D ambiguous. CDR3 length: 19 amino acids. Germline values: CDR1 KGHSH, CDR2 LQKENI. V was pared by 3 bases and J by 2 bases, with 23 bases between. As DNA, the CDR3 is TGTGCCAGCTCACCTAACACGGTGATGGGGATTCAGGCTGGAAACACCATATATTTT. Its protein product is CASSPNTVMGIQAGNTIYF.

The chain combines TRBV6-5 with TRBJ1-6, with D possibly matching TRBD1 (6 bases). The germline V and J ends were trimmed by 6 bases and 9 bases, with 15 bases remaining between them. CDR1 and CDR2 from the germline V gene are MNHEY and SVGAGI. The CDR3 extends over 14 amino acids. CDR3 nucleotides: TGTGCCAGCAGCCGACTGGTCAGGGGTTCACCCCTCCACTTT. It is translated as CASSRLVRGSPLHF.

This CDR3 is CASRPGTGRNEQFF. The CDR3 DNA reads as TGTGCCAGTCGTCCCGGGACAGGAAGGAATGAGCAGTTCTTC. The chain is built from TRBV27 and TRBJ2-1; 8 bases match TRBD1. Germline-derived CDR1 and CDR2 are MNHEY and SMNVEV (reference sequence). The CDR3 has 14 residues. With V trimmed by 9 bases and J by 7 bases, 11 bases remained unmatched.

The J gene is TRBJ1-2, the V gene TRBV20-1; no firm D call. The CDR3 spans 10 residues. Germline CDR1 and CDR2: DFQATT and SNEGSKA (reference sequence). V lost 6 bases, J lost 8 bases, and 10 bases lay in between. Here the CDR3 DNA reads TGCAGTGCCGCAGCGGACGGCTACACCTTC. This gives the protein CSAAADGYTF.

The chain is built from TRBV7-2 and TRBJ1-1; 8 positions match TRBD1. Unmatched junction bases numbered 4, after V lost 6 bases and J lost 1 base. Germline CDR1 is SGHTA and CDR2 is FQGNSA. The CDR3 has 14 residues. CDR3 residues: CASRPQGGNTEAFF. The DNA for the CDR3 is TGTGCCAGCAGACCACAGGGGGGGAACACTGAAGCTTTCTTT.